This TCR beta chain was found in a study of blood T cell repertoires in COVID-19. Study information: PBMCs, B-cell-depleted T cells, or T cells were the source of the cDNA or gDNA that made up the material.

In the authors' workflow: Amplification of reference gene primers was used by the study to estimate nucleated cell counts. Profiled with immunoSEQ multiplex PCR; TCRdb holds only in-frame clones, not every one. The D gene and trimming were derived from the DNA, and the V and J assignments and clone size from that table. The sample includes some 57,000 clones, 65% to 85% seen only once; the top ten take 9.5% to 13%. Germline trimming cut 6 bases from V and 6 bases from J; bases unmatched to any gene: 6. The V gene's germline CDR1 is MDHEN and CDR2 SYDVKM. The CDR3 is 14 amino acids. This clone has just one count.

The receptor comes from an older man with COVID-19, enrolled during active disease. Sequencing was performed on peripheral blood. This chain joins TRBV28 and TRBJ2-3; the match to TRBD2 covers 10 bases. The CDR3 sequence is CASRLAGDVDTQYF. CDR3 DNA sequence: TGTGCCAGCAGGCTAGCGGGGGACGTCGATACGCAGTATTTT.